This TCR beta chain was captured in a study of graft-versus-host responses after intestinal transplantation. As for this clone: No antigen is known for it.

Generated by immunoSEQ multiplex PCR, the TCRdb table keeps only in-frame clones and is missing some. The sample carries under 95,000 clones, around 83% recorded once. This receptor was taken from a human donor who received an intestinal transplant. The sample here was unstimulated CD4+ T cells sorted from spleen or lymph node cells, taken before intestinal transplant.

The CDR3 nucleotides are TGCGCCAGCAGCCAAGAGTGGGGCGGAGCTTTCTTT. Protein product: CASSQEWGGAFF. The rearrangement uses TRBV4-1 and TRBJ1-1; D might be TRBD1 (5 bases). Germline lookup yields CDR1 MGHRA and CDR2 YSYEKL. The CDR3 covers 12 residues. Trimming left V 0 bases short and J 10 bases short, with 9 bases between.